The 12 T cell receptor beta chains given below trace back to one sample, sequenced in a study of coeliac disease. Sequencing used immunoSEQ multiplex PCR; TCRdb keeps in-frame clones, though not all of them. The table lists 3,000 or so clones, around 52% of them singletons. Sequenced sample: intraepithelial lymphocytes from the gut. The receptor source for this set is a man between 60 and 70 years old with celiac disease on a gluten-free diet.

The chain combines TRBV7-9 with TRBJ2-7; 10 nucleotides match TRBD2. After removal of 6 bases from V and 2 bases from J, the junction contained 4 bases not matched to a gene. This CDR3 has 14 residues. Germline V lookup: CDR1 SEHNR, CDR2 FQNEAQ (reference sequence). In DNA form, the CDR3 reads TGTGCCAGCAGTCCGACTAGCGGGCCCTACGAGCAGTACTTC. Protein: CASSPTSGPYEQYF.

This clone is labeled large. The chain links TRBV4-1 to TRBJ2-3, with D possibly TRBD2 on 5 matching bases. The CDR3 has 15 amino acids. V was trimmed by 0 bases and J by 2 bases, leaving 9 bases between them. The germline CDR1 and CDR2 sequences are MGHRA and YSYEKL. DNA for the CDR3: TGCGCCAGCAGCCAAGAGCGGGCTGACACAGATACGCAGTATTTT. It is translated as CASSQERADTDTQYF.

The rearrangement joins TRBV15 to TRBJ1-1; D uncertain. Trimming stripped 0 bases from V and 4 bases from J, with 12 bases between. This CDR3 is built from 15 residues. The V gene's germline CDR1 is LNHNV and CDR2 YYDKDF (reference sequence). CDR3 sequence reads: CATSRDRGLVTEAFF. The CDR3, as DNA: TGTGCCACCAGCAGAGACCGGGGTTTGGTCACTGAAGCTTTCTTT.

The rearrangement uses TRBV19 and TRBJ2-1, with 10 bases matching TRBD2. CDR1 is LNHDA and CDR2 is SQIVND in the germline V gene (reference sequence). The CDR3 loop spans 15 amino acids. The J segment lost 5 bases and the V segment lost 6 bases, leaving 7 bases of the junction unmatched. The CDR3 loop reads CASRPIGTSDNEQFF. The CDR3 DNA reads TGTGCCAGTAGGCCTATCGGGACTAGCGACAATGAGCAGTTCTTC.

This clone counts as medium-sized. The CDR3 here is CASTTPGGAGTDTQYF. The CDR3 bases are TGTGCCAGCACAACTCCCGGGGGGGCGGGCACAGATACGCAGTATTTT. The chain is built from TRBV28 and TRBJ2-3; 8 nucleotides match TRBD2. Trimming took 7 bases from V and 1 from J; bases not matched to a gene: 10. In germline, CDR1 is MDHEN, CDR2 SYDVKM. The CDR3 runs to 16 residues.

The genes are TRBV2 and TRBJ2-7; D might be TRBD1 (6 bases). In germline, CDR1 is SNHLY, CDR2 FYNNEI. V lost 6 bases and J 2 bases, leaving 11 bases between the germline ends. This CDR3 is 13 amino acids long. The CDR3 DNA reads TGTGCCAGCAGCTTGGACAGCGCCTACGAGCAGTACTTC. Residues: CASSLDSAYEQYF.

J is TRBJ1-5 and V is TRBV6-1, with D perhaps TRBD1 (6 bases). Deletions cut 8 bases from V and 1 base from J, with 12 bases between. Germline CDR1 reads MNHNS; CDR2 reads SASEGT. This CDR3 comprises 14 residues. The CDR3 protein is CASSTGPSNQPQHF. The DNA for the CDR3 is TGTGCCAGCTCAACAGGGCCGAGCAATCAGCCCCAGCATTTT.

The chain's CDR3 is CASSRTSGGAYTDTQYF. CDR3 coding DNA: TGCGCCAGCAGCCGCACTAGCGGGGGGGCCTACACAGATACGCAGTATTTT. The gene calls are TRBV5-1 and TRBJ2-3; 13 positions agree with TRBD2. The germline V gene encodes CDR1 SGHRS and CDR2 YFSETQ. V gave up 4 bases and J gave up 2 bases; unmatched junction bases: 7. CDR3 size: 17 residues.

The chain combines TRBV18 with TRBJ2-7; D may be TRBD1 (6 bases). V was trimmed by 2 bases and J by 4 bases, leaving 9 bases between them. In germline, CDR1 is KGHSH, CDR2 LQKENI. There are 13 residues in the CDR3. CDR3 loop: CASSPSGQYEQYF. In DNA, the CDR3 is TGTGCCAGCTCACCAAGCGGACAGTACGAGCAGTACTTC.

This chain uses TRBV5-3 with TRBJ2-7; TRBD1 matches 7 bases. TRBV5-3 is recorded as an ORF, its role being uncertain. Unmatched junction bases numbered 11, after V lost 1 base and J lost 1 base. The CDR3 is 17 residues long. Here the CDR3 reads CARSLQYRGPFSYEQYF. CDR3 nucleotide sequence: TGTGCCAGAAGCTTGCAGTACAGGGGTCCCTTTTCCTACGAGCAGTACTTC.

This chain links TRBV7-2 with TRBJ2-3, with D perhaps matching TRBD2 (6 bases). V lost 5 bases to trimming and J lost 0 bases, with 15 bases between them. The CDR3 is 16 residues long. Germline-derived CDR1 and CDR2 are SGHTA and FQGNSA. The CDR3 protein is CASSLRERASTDTQYF. In nucleotides, the CDR3 is TGTGCCAGCAGCCTTCGGGAGCGGGCGAGCACAGATACGCAGTATTTT.

The V and J genes are TRBV5-1 and TRBJ2-5; a possible D gene is TRBD2 (7 bases). TRBJ2-7 matches the DNA end more closely, so the J call is doubtful. The CDR3 spans 16 residues. Germline values: CDR1 SGHRS, CDR2 YFSETQ. The CDR3 coding sequence is TGCGCCAGCAGCCCTTTTGCGGGAGTCCAGGGGAACGAGCAGTACTTC. Amino acids: CASSPFAGVQGNEQYF.